Given below is one T cell receptor beta chain in context. Its antigen is unknown. Within one base of it there is no much larger clone, and no base qualities were kept. TCRbeta CDR3 regions were amplified from genomic DNA using the immunoSEQ Assay, a bias-controlled multiplex PCR. In the original analysis: The number of nucleated cells in each sample was estimated by amplification of reference gene primers within the assay. To quantify the absolute abundance of each unique TCRbeta CDR3 rearrangement, sequence reads were collapsed and filtered. Productive Simpson clonality was computed per sample as the square root of Simpson's diversity index over productive rearrangements. TCRdb retrieved this table from immuneACCESS and kept in-frame rearrangements only. Not all clones are present; in checked studies, unresolved V genes account for under half, and no reason is known for the remainder. V and J calls and clone size are as listed in that table; D and trimming were resolved from the DNA. For this sample there are nearly 80,000 clones; around 90% appear just once. Together, the top ten hold under 0.8% of the sample.

These data are taken from a study of blood T cell repertoires in COVID-19 (dated by TCRdb to 2019 to 2021). Background on the whole study: Samples from collaborators originated in the United States, Italy and Spain and spanned both the acute and convalescent phases of COVID-19. HLA class I and class II types, where available, came from metadata supplied by the sample provider rather than from assay-based typing. The samples were drawn from two sources: the first 160 participants of the ongoing ImmuneRACE study, and 1,200 or so subjects contributed by 6 global collaborators. The repertoires were released in a freely available public database meant as a resource for research on the immune response to SARS-CoV-2. Subjects who had been exposed to COVID-19, were actively infected with it, or had recovered from it provided the deeply sampled blood TCRbeta repertoires that made up the dataset. The prospective study material was composed of cDNA or gDNA derived from T cells, B-cell-depleted T cells, or PBMCs. A de-identified subject ID, COVID-19 status, age in years and sex were almost always included in the sample metadata. Summary of the overall study and its limitations: The amount of clinical and demographic metadata varied by source and participant and was provided uncurated.

Collaborating institutions collected whole blood in K2EDTA tubes following their own protocols. Collaborator samples were shipped for TCRbeta analysis as frozen whole blood, isolated PBMCs, or DNA extracted from either sample type. From cysteine to phenylalanine, the CDR3 is 14 amino acids long. The read is trimmed to its CDR3 DNA, 42 bases read in frame from base 1. As encoded in the germline V gene (reference sequence), CDR1 is SEHNR while CDR2 is FQNEAQ. V loses 2 bases of germline sequence and J loses 2 bases, and the interval between the two ends is 9 bases. The sequence was obtained from a woman at least 80 years old with acute or convalescent COVID-19. Recombination joined TRBV7-9 with TRBJ1-2; the D gene lacks a confident call. Specimen: peripheral blood. The CDR3 loop reads CASSLLAGNYGYTF. Here is the DNA: TGTGCCAGCAGCTTATTGGCCGGGAACTATGGCTACACCTTC.